Detailed here is one T cell receptor beta chain. The antigen remains unidentified. TCRdb re-analysed the RT-PCR reads in MiXCR, keeping a single row per CDR3 protein. The data show 710,000 or so distinct CDR3 sequences, approximately 15% seen once. This record belongs to a study of response to subunit inactivated influenza vaccine. CDR3 length: 13 residues. With 8 bases removed from V and 0 bases from J, the gap between germline ends came to 11 bases. Whole-study results and caveats: The study's authors posited that every seasonal influenza vaccination enlists few new T cells.

This TCR was sampled from a man aged 45 to 65 who received an inactivated influenza vaccine. The starting material was PBMCs from blood, obtained approximately 12 days after vaccination. The gene calls are TRBV12-3 or TRBV12-4 and TRBJ2-7, with no clear D. The CDR3, as DNA: TGTGCCAGCGGGAAGACAAGCTCCTACGAGCAGTACTTC. Translating gives CASGKTSSYEQYF.